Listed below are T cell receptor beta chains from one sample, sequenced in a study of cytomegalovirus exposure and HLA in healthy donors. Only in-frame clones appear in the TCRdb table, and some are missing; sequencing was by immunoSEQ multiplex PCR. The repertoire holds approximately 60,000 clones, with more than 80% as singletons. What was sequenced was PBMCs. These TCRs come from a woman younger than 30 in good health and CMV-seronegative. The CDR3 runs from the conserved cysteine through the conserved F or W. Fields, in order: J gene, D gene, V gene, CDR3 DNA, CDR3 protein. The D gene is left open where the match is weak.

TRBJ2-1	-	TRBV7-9	TGTGCCAGCACCTCGACTTCGAGCTCCTACAATGAGCAGTTCTTC	CASTSTSSSYNEQFF
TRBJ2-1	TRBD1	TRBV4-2	TGTGCCAGCAGGAAGGACAGGGGGCTCAATGAGCAGTTCTTC	CASRKDRGLNEQFF
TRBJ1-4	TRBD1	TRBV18	TGTGCCAGCCCACGAATAAAAGGACAGGGAAAACTGTTTTTT	CASPRIKGQGKLFF
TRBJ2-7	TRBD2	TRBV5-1	TGCGCCAGCAGGCCGGGACTAAATTACGAGCAGTACTTC	CASRPGLNYEQYF
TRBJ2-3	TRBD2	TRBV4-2	TGTGCCAGCAGCCAAGATCGGGGAGGGAGCACAGATACGCAGTATTTT	CASSQDRGGSTDTQYF
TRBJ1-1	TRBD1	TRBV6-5	TGTGCCAGCAGTCCTACCGAGACAGGGGGAGTTGAAGCTTTCTTT	CASSPTETGGVEAFF
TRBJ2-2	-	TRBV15	TGTGCCGCCAAATCCGGGGAAAGCTGGACCGGGGAGCTGTTTTTT	CAAKSGESWTGELFF
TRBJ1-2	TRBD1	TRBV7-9	TGTGCCAGCAGCTTGGGACAGAGCCACTATGGCTACACCTTC	CASSLGQSHYGYTF
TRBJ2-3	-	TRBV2	TGTGCCAGCACTGCCACCCGGGACTGGAGCACAGATACGCAGTATTTT	CASTATRDWSTDTQYF
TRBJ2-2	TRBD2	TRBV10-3	TGTGCCATCAGTGGTCTAGCGGGGCCCACCGGGGAGCTGTTTTTT	CAISGLAGPTGELFF
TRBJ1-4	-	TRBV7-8	TGTGCCAGCAGCTTAACCGGAGTTAATGAAAAACTGTTTTTT	CASSLTGVNEKLFF
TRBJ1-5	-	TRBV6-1	TGTGCCAGCAGTGAAGCGCTGGGGGACTTAAGGCAGCCCCAGCATTTT	CASSEALGDLRQPQHF
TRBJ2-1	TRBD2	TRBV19	TGTGCCAGTAGTCTGGGACTAGCGGGAGCCCGTGCCTGGTACAATGAGCAGTTCTTC	CASSLGLAGARAWYNEQFF